The entry below gives a single TCR beta chain sequence along with its context. Regarding time point: pretreatment peripheral blood. The cohort comprised individuals with locally advanced or metastatic urothelial carcinoma. The source of the sample is a study of PD-L1 blockade in urothelial cancer. Background on the study: About 85% of the 29 patients were men whose urothelial cancer was bladder-origin.

V was clipped by 0 bases and J by 4 bases; unmatched bases: 12. Germline CDR1 reads SGHDN; CDR2 reads FVKESK. CDR3 size: 18 residues. The table came from immunoSEQ multiplex PCR; TCRdb's copy has only in-frame clones and leaves some out. The sample lists 130,000 or so clones, approximately 84% occurring once. The chain carries TRBV14 and TRBJ2-3; 8 positions agree with TRBD2. This sequence originates from a man aged 45-65 years with urothelial cancer. The sample here was PBMCs, taken around atezolizumab (anti-PD-L1) treatment. The CDR3 region has the DNA TGTGCCAGCAGCCAAGATGTGCCCGGACTAGCACGGGCAGATACGCAGTATTTT. This gives the protein CASSQDVPGLARADTQYF.